This is a list of T cell receptor beta chains from one sample in a study of long-term antiretroviral therapy in people with HIV. The data were produced by immunoSEQ multiplex PCR, yet TCRdb's version contains in-frame clones alone and is incomplete. The sample lists about 36,000 clones, roughly four fifths seen once, with under 7.5% in the top ten. Here the sequenced sample was unsorted PBMCs, taken 0.6 years after starting antiretroviral therapy. Every receptor here comes from a man in his late teens or twenties with HIV. Each CDR3 is given with its conserved first and last residue. The D gene is left open where the match is weak. Part of the rows lack a size; the others show once, few, many or a class for expanded clones.

D: TRBD2; V: TRBV5-5; size: .; J: TRBJ2-1; DNA: TGTGCCAGCAGCCCGGGACTAGCGGGAGTCAATGAGCAGTTCTTC; CDR3: CASSPGLAGVNEQFF
D: TRBD1; V: TRBV7-2; size: once; J: TRBJ1-4; DNA: TGTGCCAGCAGCAGAGCCGGGACAGATAATGAAAAACTGTTTTTT; CDR3: CASSRAGTDNEKLFF
D: .; V: TRBV7-8; size: .; J: TRBJ2-7; DNA: TGTGCCAGCAGCCTCCGGAGTGGGGTAGTCGAGCAGTACTTC; CDR3: CASSLRSGVVEQYF
D: .; V: TRBV28; size: medium-sized; J: TRBJ2-2; DNA: TGTGCCAGCAGGGGGCTTAACGGGGAGCTGTTTTTT; CDR3: CASRGLNGELFF
D: .; V: TRBV5-1; size: .; J: TRBJ2-3; DNA: TGCGCCAGCAGCTTGAGTAGCGGAACCAGGATAAGCACAGATACGCAGTATTTT; CDR3: CASSLSSGTRISTDTQYF
D: .; V: TRBV11-2; size: once; J: TRBJ2-1; DNA: TGTGCCAGCAGCTCACAAAAGGGGTCGCCCTCCTACAATGAGCAGTTCTTC; CDR3: CASSSQKGSPSYNEQFF
D: .; V: TRBV4-2; size: .; J: TRBJ1-2; DNA: TGTGCCAGCAGCCAAGATCCTCCGGCCTATGGCTACACCTTC; CDR3: CASSQDPPAYGYTF
D: .; V: TRBV9; size: .; J: TRBJ2-1; DNA: TGTGCCAGCAGCATTACAAATGAGCAGTTCTTC; CDR3: CASSITNEQFF
D: .; V: TRBV2; size: .; J: TRBJ2-3; DNA: TGTGCCAGCACGCAGGGCTTAAACACAGATACGCAGTATTTT; CDR3: CASTQGLNTDTQYF
D: .; V: TRBV5-6; size: .; J: TRBJ2-7; DNA: TGTGCCAGCAGCCGGGACGGACTATTCTACGAGCAGTACTTC; CDR3: CASSRDGLFYEQYF
D: .; V: TRBV7-9; size: .; J: TRBJ2-1; DNA: TGTGCCAGCAGCTTATTGGGGCCCTATGATGAGCAGTTCTTC; CDR3: CASSLLGPYDEQFF
D: .; V: TRBV15; size: .; J: TRBJ2-1; DNA: TGTGCCACCAGACTAGAAGGACAGCCCTACAATGAGCAGTTCTTC; CDR3: CATRLEGQPYNEQFF
D: .; V: TRBV11-1; size: .; J: TRBJ2-7; DNA: TGTGCCAGCAGCTTAAGTCGACAAAATACCTACGAGCAGTACTTC; CDR3: CASSLSRQNTYEQYF
D: .; V: TRBV7-9; size: .; J: TRBJ1-2; DNA: TGTGCCAGCAGCTTAAAGTCGGCGGAATATGGCTACACCTTC; CDR3: CASSLKSAEYGYTF
D: .; V: TRBV5-1; size: .; J: TRBJ1-2; DNA: TGCGCCAGCAGTCCGACAGGAGGTAACTATGGCTACACCTTC; CDR3: CASSPTGGNYGYTF
D: .; V: TRBV4-3; size: .; J: TRBJ2-3; DNA: TGCGCCAGCAGCACCCTAAGCTCCGATACGCAGTATTTT; CDR3: CASSTLSSDTQYF
D: TRBD1; V: TRBV28; size: .; J: TRBJ1-5; DNA: TGTGCCAGCAGGGACAGGGGCGACCACAATCAGCCCCAGCATTTT; CDR3: CASRDRGDHNQPQHF
D: .; V: TRBV6-6; size: .; J: TRBJ2-2; DNA: TGTGCCAGCAGGAACCTCTTTCCGAACACCGGGGAGCTGTTTTTT; CDR3: CASRNLFPNTGELFF
D: .; V: TRBV7-9; size: .; J: TRBJ1-6; DNA: TGTGCCAGCAGCTTAGTAAGCCCCGTTTCACCCCTCCACTTT; CDR3: CASSLVSPVSPLHF
D: TRBD1; V: TRBV6-6; size: .; J: TRBJ2-5; DNA: TGTGCCAGCAGCCCGGGACAGGGAGGAGAGACCCAGTACTTC; CDR3: CASSPGQGGETQYF
D: .; V: TRBV4-3; size: medium-sized; J: TRBJ2-7; DNA: TGCGCCAGCAGCCAAGATCGGTCGGGGAGCGAGCAGTACTTC; CDR3: CASSQDRSGSEQYF
D: .; V: TRBV5-4; size: once; J: TRBJ2-7; DNA: TGTGCCAGCAGCCCTCGGGGCAGCGGGGTTATTACAGGGGAGCAGTACTTC; CDR3: CASSPRGSGVITGEQYF
D: TRBD1; V: TRBV2; size: once; J: TRBJ1-5; DNA: TGTGCCAGCAGTGACGACAGGGCGGTCCAGCCCCAGCATTTT; CDR3: CASSDDRAVQPQHF
D: .; V: TRBV4-3; size: .; J: TRBJ1-4; DNA: TGCGCCAGCAGTCCCGGAAGGAGAAATGAAAAACTGTTTTTT; CDR3: CASSPGRRNEKLFF
D: TRBD2; V: TRBV29-1; size: few; J: TRBJ2-7; DNA: TGCAGCGTTGGAGGGACTAGCTCGATGTACGAGCAGTACTTC; CDR3: CSVGGTSSMYEQYF
D: .; V: TRBV19; size: .; J: TRBJ1-3; DNA: TGTGCCAGTGGGAGACAGCTCTCTGGAAACACCATATATTTT; CDR3: CASGRQLSGNTIYF
D: TRBD2; V: TRBV2; size: once; J: TRBJ2-1; DNA: TGTGCCAGCAACCTCGGGGGGGGCGGGGGTTACAATGAGCAGTTCTTC; CDR3: CASNLGGGGGYNEQFF
D: .; V: TRBV11-1; size: once; J: TRBJ2-1; DNA: TGTGCCAGCAGCTTCGGTGGGAGCTCCTACAATGAGCAGTTCTTC; CDR3: CASSFGGSSYNEQFF
D: TRBD1; V: TRBV29-1; size: .; J: TRBJ1-2; DNA: TGCAGCGTTTTAGGTACCCCTCGAGACAGGGGCTATGGCTACACCTTC; CDR3: CSVLGTPRDRGYGYTF
D: .; V: TRBV30; size: .; J: TRBJ2-7; DNA: TGTGCCTGGAGTATGGGAGTTTACGAGCAGTACTTC; CDR3: CAWSMGVYEQYF
D: .; V: TRBV19; size: .; J: TRBJ2-5; DNA: TGTGCCAGTAGTACCTACCAGGGGCAAGAGACCCAGTACTTC; CDR3: CASSTYQGQETQYF
D: TRBD2; V: TRBV4-2; size: .; J: TRBJ2-5; DNA: TGTGCCAGCAGCCAAGGCGGGACTAGCGGGAGCTCGACATTGGAGACCCAGTACTTC; CDR3: CASSQGGTSGSSTLETQYF
D: TRBD1; V: TRBV28; size: .; J: TRBJ2-7; DNA: TGTGCCAGCACCGCCACGCGGGGACAGGGGCCGGGGGAGCAGTACTTC; CDR3: CASTATRGQGPGEQYF
D: .; V: TRBV21-1; size: few; J: TRBJ2-1; DNA: TGTGCCAGCTCCCTCCAGGGGGTCTCCTACAATGAGCAGTTCTTC; CDR3: CASSLQGVSYNEQFF
D: .; V: TRBV15; size: .; J: TRBJ1-2; DNA: TGTGCCACCAGCCCAAACATAGGGGCTAACTATGGCTACACCTTC; CDR3: CATSPNIGANYGYTF
D: .; V: TRBV6-5; size: .; J: TRBJ2-2; DNA: TGTGCCAGCAGTTACAGGGATAATCGCGGGGAGCTGTTTTTT; CDR3: CASSYRDNRGELFF
D: .; V: TRBV13; size: .; J: TRBJ1-1; DNA: TGTGCCAGCAGCTTACTAGGGAACACTGAAGCTTTCTTT; CDR3: CASSLLGNTEAFF
D: .; V: TRBV10-3; size: .; J: TRBJ2-3; DNA: TGTGCCATCAGTGATTCGGACTATAACACAGATACGCAGTATTTT; CDR3: CAISDSDYNTDTQYF
D: .; V: TRBV7-9; size: .; J: TRBJ1-4; DNA: TGTGCCAGCAGCTTATGGAGCTCAACTAATGAAAAACTGTTTTTT; CDR3: CASSLWSSTNEKLFF
D: .; V: TRBV6-5; size: .; J: TRBJ2-7; DNA: TGTGCCAGCAGTTACAAGCGGTTCCACTACGAGCAGTACTTC; CDR3: CASSYKRFHYEQYF
D: .; V: TRBV5-8; size: once; J: TRBJ2-3; DNA: TGTGCCAGCAGCCGGTGGAAACCACCAGATACGCAGTATTTT; CDR3: CASSRWKPPDTQYF
D: TRBD2; V: TRBV7-2; size: .; J: TRBJ2-7; DNA: TGTGCCAGCAGCCCGAGAGGGACTAGCGGCCCCCGACCCTACGAGCAGTACTTC; CDR3: CASSPRGTSGPRPYEQYF
D: .; V: TRBV28; size: once; J: TRBJ2-6; DNA: TGTGCCAGCAGCACCAAGAGACGCTCCTTACCCCAACGTTGGGGGGCCAACGTCCTGACTTTC; CDR3: CASSTKRRSLPQRWGANVLTF
D: TRBD1; V: TRBV28; size: few; J: TRBJ2-7; DNA: TGTGCCAGCAGCCACTTCCGGACAGGAACTTCCTACGAGCAGTACTTC; CDR3: CASSHFRTGTSYEQYF
D: TRBD1; V: TRBV6-5; size: .; J: TRBJ2-6; DNA: TGTGCCAGCAAGAAACAGGGGACAGGGGCCAACGTCCTGACTTTC; CDR3: CASKKQGTGANVLTF
D: .; V: TRBV7-9; size: .; J: TRBJ1-1; DNA: TGTGCCAGCACCCCCTCGGAGGTTACCACTGAAGCTTTCTTT; CDR3: CASTPSEVTTEAFF
D: TRBD2; V: TRBV7-9; size: .; J: TRBJ2-1; DNA: TGTGCCAGCAGCTTAGAATTATTCGCGGGAGACAATGAGCAGTTCTTC; CDR3: CASSLELFAGDNEQFF
D: .; V: TRBV28; size: .; J: TRBJ1-5; DNA: TGTGCCAGCAGTTTATACGCCCGGTCCCAGCATTTT; CDR3: CASSLYARSQHF
D: .; V: TRBV2; size: few; J: TRBJ1-2; DNA: TGTGCCAGCAGTGATAACTATGGCTACACCTTC; CDR3: CASSDNYGYTF
D: TRBD2; V: TRBV13; size: .; J: TRBJ2-7; DNA: TGTGCCAGCAGCCGGACTAGCGGGAGCCATCGCGAGCAGTACTTC; CDR3: CASSRTSGSHREQYF